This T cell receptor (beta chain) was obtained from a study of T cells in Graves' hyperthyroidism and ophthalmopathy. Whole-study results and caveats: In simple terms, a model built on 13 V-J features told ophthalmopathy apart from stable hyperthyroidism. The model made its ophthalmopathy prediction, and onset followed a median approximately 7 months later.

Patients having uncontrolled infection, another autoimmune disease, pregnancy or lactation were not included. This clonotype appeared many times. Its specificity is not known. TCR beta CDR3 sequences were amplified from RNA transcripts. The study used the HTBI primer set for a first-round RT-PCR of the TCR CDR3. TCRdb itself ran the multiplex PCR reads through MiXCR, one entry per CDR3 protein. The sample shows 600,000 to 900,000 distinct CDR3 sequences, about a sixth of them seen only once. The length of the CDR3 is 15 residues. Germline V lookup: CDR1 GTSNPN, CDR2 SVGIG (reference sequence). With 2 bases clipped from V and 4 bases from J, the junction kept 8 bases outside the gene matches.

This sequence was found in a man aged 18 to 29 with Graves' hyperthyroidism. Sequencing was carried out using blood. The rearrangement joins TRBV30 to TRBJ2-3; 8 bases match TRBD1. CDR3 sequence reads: CAWSPRTGLSDTQYF. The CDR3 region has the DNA TGTGCCTGGAGTCCCAGGACAGGGCTATCAGATACGCAGTATTTT.